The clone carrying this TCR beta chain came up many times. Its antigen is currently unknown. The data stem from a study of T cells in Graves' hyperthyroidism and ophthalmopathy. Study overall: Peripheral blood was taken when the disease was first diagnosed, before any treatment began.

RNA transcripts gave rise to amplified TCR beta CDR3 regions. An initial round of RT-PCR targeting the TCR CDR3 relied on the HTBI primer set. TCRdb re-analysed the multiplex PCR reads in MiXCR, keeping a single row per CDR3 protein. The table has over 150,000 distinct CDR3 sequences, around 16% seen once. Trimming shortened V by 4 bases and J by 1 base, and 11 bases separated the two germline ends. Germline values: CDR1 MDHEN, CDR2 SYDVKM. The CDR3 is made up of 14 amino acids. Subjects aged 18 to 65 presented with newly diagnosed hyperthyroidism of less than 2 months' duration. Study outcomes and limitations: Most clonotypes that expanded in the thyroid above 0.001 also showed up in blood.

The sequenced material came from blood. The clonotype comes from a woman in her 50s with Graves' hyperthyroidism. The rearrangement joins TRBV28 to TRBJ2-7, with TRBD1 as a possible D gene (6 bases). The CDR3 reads CASSSPGQSYEQYF. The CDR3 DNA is TGTGCCAGCAGTTCCCCAGGACAGTCCTACGAGCAGTACTTC.